This T cell receptor beta chain emerged from a study of blood T cell repertoires in COVID-19. Study overall: Samples of COVID-19 (acute and convalescent) were obtained from the United States, Italy and Spain. From T cells, B-cell-depleted T cells, or PBMCs came the material, which was cDNA or gDNA.

The CDR3 length is 15 residues. Trimming removed 2 bases from V and 5 bases from J, with 15 bases in between. Germline CDR1 is SGHVS and CDR2 is FNYEAQ. Seattle enrolled patients during active infection and tracked them longitudinally. Original handling: Amplified reference gene primers provided the basis for estimating nucleated cell counts. Clones were read by immunoSEQ multiplex PCR, and TCRdb kept only the in-frame ones, dropping some. D and trimming come from the DNA, and the V and J calls and clone size come from that table. The table has about 170,000 clones, about 80% seen once. What was sequenced was peripheral blood. The chain recombines TRBV7-6 with TRBJ1-1; D is unclear. This TCR came from a woman aged 40 to 50 with COVID-19, enrolled during active disease. CDR3: CASSLSVVGATEAFF. CDR3 nucleotides: TGTGCCAGCAGCTTAAGCGTAGTGGGTGCGACTGAAGCTTTCTTT.